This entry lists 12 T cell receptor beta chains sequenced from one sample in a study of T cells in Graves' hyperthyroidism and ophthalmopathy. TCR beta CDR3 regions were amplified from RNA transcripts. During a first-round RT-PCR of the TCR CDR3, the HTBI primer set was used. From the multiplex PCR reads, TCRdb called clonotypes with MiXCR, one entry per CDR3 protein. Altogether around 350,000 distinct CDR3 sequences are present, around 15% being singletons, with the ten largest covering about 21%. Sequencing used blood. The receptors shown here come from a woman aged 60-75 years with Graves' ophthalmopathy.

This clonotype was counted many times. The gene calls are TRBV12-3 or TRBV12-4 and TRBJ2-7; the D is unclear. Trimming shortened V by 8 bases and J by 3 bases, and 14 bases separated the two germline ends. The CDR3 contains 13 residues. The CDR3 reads CASARGSHYEQYF. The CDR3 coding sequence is TGTGCCAGCGCACGTGGGTCCCACTACGAGCAGTACTTC.

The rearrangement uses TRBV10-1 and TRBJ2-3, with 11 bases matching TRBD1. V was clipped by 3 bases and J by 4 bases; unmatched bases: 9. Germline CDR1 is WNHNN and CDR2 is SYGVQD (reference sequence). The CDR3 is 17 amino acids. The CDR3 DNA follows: TGCGCCAGCAGTGAATTTCCCGGACAGGGGGCCCCAGATACGCAGTATTTT. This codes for CASSEFPGQGAPDTQYF.

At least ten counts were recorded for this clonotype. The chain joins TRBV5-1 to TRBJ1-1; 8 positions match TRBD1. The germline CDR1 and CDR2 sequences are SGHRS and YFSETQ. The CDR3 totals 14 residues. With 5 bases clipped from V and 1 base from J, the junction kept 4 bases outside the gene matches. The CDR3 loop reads CASRGTGANTEAFF. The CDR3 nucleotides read TGCGCCAGCAGAGGGACAGGTGCGAACACTGAAGCTTTCTTT.

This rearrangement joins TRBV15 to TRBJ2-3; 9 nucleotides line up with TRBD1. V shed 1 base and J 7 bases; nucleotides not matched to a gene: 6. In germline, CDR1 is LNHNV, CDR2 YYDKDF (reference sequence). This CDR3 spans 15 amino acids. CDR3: CATSRAGTGQNTQYF. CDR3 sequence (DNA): TGTGCCACCAGCAGAGCCGGGACAGGGCAAAATACGCAGTATTTT.

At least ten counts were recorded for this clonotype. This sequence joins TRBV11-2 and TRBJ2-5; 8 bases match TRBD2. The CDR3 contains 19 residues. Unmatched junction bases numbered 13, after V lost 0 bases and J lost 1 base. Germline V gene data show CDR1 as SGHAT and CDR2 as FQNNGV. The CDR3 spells CASSLDSWGTRVLQETQYF. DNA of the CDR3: TGTGCCAGCAGCTTAGATTCGTGGGGGACTAGAGTCCTCCAAGAGACCCAGTACTTC.

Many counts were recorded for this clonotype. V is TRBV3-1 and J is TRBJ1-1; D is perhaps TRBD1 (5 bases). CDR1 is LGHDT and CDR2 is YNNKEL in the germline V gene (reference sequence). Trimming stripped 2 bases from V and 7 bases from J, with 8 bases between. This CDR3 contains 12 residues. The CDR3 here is CASSQPGFEAFF. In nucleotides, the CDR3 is TGTGCCAGCAGCCAACCAGGGTTTGAAGCTTTCTTT.

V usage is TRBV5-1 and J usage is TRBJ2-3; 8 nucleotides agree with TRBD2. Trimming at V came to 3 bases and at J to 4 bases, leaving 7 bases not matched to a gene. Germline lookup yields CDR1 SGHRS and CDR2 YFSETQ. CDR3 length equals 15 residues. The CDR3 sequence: CASSSDRGGADTQYF. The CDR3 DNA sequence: TGCGCCAGCAGCTCAGACCGGGGGGGGGCAGATACGCAGTATTTT.

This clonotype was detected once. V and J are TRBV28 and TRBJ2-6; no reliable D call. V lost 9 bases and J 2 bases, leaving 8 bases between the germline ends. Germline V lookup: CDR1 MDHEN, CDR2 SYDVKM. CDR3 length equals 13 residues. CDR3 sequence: CASLRPGANVLTF. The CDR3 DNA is TGTGCCAGTCTGCGGCCTGGGGCCAACGTCCTGACTTTC. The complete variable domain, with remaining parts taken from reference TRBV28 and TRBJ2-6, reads DVKVTQSSRYLVKRTGEKVFLECVQDMDHENMFWYRQDPGLGLRLIYFSYDVKMKEKGDIPEGYSVSREKKERFSLILESASTNQTSMYLCASLRPGANVLTFGAGSRLTVL.

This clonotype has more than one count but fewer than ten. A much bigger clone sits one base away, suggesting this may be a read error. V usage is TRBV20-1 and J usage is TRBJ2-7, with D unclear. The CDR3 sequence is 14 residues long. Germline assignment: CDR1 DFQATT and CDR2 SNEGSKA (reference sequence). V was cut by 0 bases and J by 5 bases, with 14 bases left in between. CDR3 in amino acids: CSARDPPTPDEQYF. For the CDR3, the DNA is TGCAGTGCTAGAGATCCCCCAACCCCGGACGAGCAGTACTTC.

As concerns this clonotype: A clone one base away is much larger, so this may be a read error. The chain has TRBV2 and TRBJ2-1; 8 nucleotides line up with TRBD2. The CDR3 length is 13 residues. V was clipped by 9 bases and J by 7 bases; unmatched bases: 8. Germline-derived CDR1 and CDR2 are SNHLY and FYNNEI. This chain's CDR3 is CARPGLAGNEQFF. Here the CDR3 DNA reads TGTGCCAGACCAGGACTAGCCGGGAATGAGCAGTTCTTC.

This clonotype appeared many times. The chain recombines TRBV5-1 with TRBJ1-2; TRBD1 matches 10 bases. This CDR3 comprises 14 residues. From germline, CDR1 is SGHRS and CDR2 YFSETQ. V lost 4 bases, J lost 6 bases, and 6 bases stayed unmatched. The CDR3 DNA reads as TGCGCCAGCAGCCAGGGACAGGGGTTCGATGGCTACACCTTC. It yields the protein CASSQGQGFDGYTF.

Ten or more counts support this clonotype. CDR3 in DNA: TGTGCCAGCAGCTTGACCCCGACTAGCGGGAGGTACACCGGGGAGCTGTTTTTT. It codes for CASSLTPTSGRYTGELFF. This chain links TRBV5-5 with TRBJ2-2, with 13 positions matching TRBD2. This CDR3 spans 18 amino acids. The ends lost 1 base at V and 3 bases at J; junction bases unmatched: 6. The germline V gene has CDR1 SGHKS and CDR2 YYEKEE (reference sequence).